The sequence of this TCR beta chain was determined in a study of T cell responses to AZD1222 COVID-19 vaccine. Notes on the study in general: Just a handful of AZD1222 recipients were seropositive at baseline. After two AZD1222 doses, spike-specific TCR breadth and depth rose versus day 0. Mostly white British, mostly female donors; authors suggested clonal diversity may be underestimated.

Sequenced by immunoSEQ multiplex PCR; TCRdb stores in-frame clones only, minus some. In the table there are around 84,000 clones, roughly nine tenths of which are singletons. CDR3 size: 15 residues. Per the germline V gene, CDR1 is MNHEY and CDR2 is SVGAGI. V was clipped by 0 bases and J by 0 bases, with 8 bases between them. Turning to this clone: The antigen remains unidentified.

The sequence came from an adult in good health. Material: peripheral blood, obtained on day 0 of AZD1222 vaccination. The V and J genes are TRBV6-5 and TRBJ1-1, with D perhaps TRBD1 (5 bases). Here the CDR3 DNA reads TGTGCCAGCAGTTACTCGCTAGGGGTGAACACTGAAGCTTTCTTT. This encodes CASSYSLGVNTEAFF.